This TCR beta chain stems from a study of identical twins. Findings and caveats of the study: Conclusions rested on cross-sectional statistics rather than following the same donors.

A universal primer site arose from template switching, and cDNA bore unique molecular identifiers. TCRdb reanalysed the 5' RACE reads using MiXCR and keeps one entry per CDR3 protein. Among about 700,000 distinct CDR3 sequences, approximately 9% were seen once, and the ten largest hold 0.98%. Remarks on this clonotype: Its antigen is unidentified.

These records were also assigned to another study, of yellow fever vaccine responses in identical twins.

Sequencing used PBMCs. The TCR originated in a woman aged 18-29 years in good health.

CDR3 protein: CASSTGQGAPGAEAFF. The DNA of the CDR3 is TGTGCCAGCAGTACCGGACAGGGGGCGCCGGGGGCTGAAGCTTTCTTT. The gene calls are TRBV6-1 and TRBJ1-1; 11 positions match TRBD1. V shed 5 bases, J shed 6 bases, and the junction held 11 bases outside the gene matches. Germline loops: CDR1 MNHNS, CDR2 SASEGT. The CDR3 spans 16 residues.